This passage covers 2 T cell receptor beta chains from one sample sequenced in a study of blood T cell repertoires in COVID-19 (dated by TCRdb to 2020 to 2021). The library came from the immunoSEQ multiplex PCR assay. The immuneACCESS repertoire file appears here via TCRdb, limited to in-frame rearrangements. These files lack a portion of the clones; in checked studies, under half of the deficit traces to unresolved V genes, and the cause of the others is not known. The sample table records some 460,000 clones; about 85% of these occur just once. The ten largest clones represent approximately 0.7% of the sample. Source material: PBMCs or T cells enriched from blood (not recorded which). These receptors all come from a young woman who had recovered from COVID-19.

The table lists this clone with a few counts. The gene calls are TRBV28 and TRBJ1-1; no definite D call. The CDR3 contains 14 residues. Germline V CDR1 and CDR2: MDHEN, SYDVKM. V was pared by 6 bases and J by 4 bases, with 15 bases between. The CDR3 sequence is CASRDDGGATEAFF. Here the CDR3 DNA reads TGTGCCAGCAGAGATGACGGCGGAGCCACTGAAGCTTTCTTT.

Worth noting for this clone: In the same sample, other DNA sequences code for this CDR3. This sequence joins TRBV5-4 and TRBJ2-7; TRBD1 might be the D (5 bases). V lost 0 bases, J lost 4 bases, and 5 bases lay in between. Germline V gene lookup returns CDR1 SGHNT and CDR2 YYREEE (reference sequence). This CDR3 has 12 residues. The CDR3 here is CASSLGQYEQYF. The DNA for the CDR3 is TGTGCCAGCAGCTTGGGACAGTACGAGCAGTACTTC.